This note documents a single TCR beta chain sequence. CDR1 is MNHEY and CDR2 is SVGEGT in the germline V gene. The CDR3 runs to 17 residues. V was trimmed by 5 bases and J by 5 bases, leaving 21 bases between them. TCRdb independently ran MiXCR on the RT-PCR reads; one entry per CDR3 protein. The sample gives almost 700,000 distinct CDR3 sequences, around 14% of which show up once; around 3.3% is in the top ten. This receptor was identified in a female donor in good health, serving as a healthy control. V is TRBV6-2 or TRBV6-3 and J is TRBJ2-2; D is perhaps TRBD1 or TRBD2 (5 bases each). The sample comprised memory CD4+ T cells from blood. The CDR3 protein is CASSERANREGTGELFF. In DNA, the CDR3 is TGTGCCAGCAGTGAGAGGGCCAACCGCGAGGGGACCGGGGAGCTGTTTTTT.